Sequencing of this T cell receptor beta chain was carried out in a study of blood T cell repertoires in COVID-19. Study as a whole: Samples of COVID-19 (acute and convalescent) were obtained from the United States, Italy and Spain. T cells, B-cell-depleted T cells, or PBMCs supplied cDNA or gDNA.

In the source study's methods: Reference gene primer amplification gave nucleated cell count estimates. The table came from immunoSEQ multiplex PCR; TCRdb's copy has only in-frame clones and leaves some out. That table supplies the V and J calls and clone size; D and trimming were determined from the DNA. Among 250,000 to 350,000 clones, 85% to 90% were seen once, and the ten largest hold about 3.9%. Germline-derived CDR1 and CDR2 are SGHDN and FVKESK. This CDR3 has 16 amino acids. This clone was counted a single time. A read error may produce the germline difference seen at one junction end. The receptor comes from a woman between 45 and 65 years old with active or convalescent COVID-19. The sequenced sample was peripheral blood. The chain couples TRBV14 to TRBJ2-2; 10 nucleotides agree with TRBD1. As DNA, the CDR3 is TGTGCCAGCAGGCAAGCCGGGACAGGGGTAACCGGGGAGCTGTTTTTT. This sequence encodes CASRQAGTGVTGELFF.